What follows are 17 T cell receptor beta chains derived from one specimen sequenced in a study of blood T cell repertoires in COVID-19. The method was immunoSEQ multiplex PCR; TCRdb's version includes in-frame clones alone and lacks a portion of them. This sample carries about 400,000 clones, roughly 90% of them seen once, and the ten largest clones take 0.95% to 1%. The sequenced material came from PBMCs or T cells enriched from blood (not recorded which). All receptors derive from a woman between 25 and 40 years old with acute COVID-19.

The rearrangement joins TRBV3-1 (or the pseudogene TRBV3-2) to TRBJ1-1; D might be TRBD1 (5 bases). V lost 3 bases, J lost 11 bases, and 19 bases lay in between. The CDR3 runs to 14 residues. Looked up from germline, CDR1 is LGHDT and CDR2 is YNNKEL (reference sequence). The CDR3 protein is CASSQALGGSGAFF. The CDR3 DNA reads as TGTGCCAGCAGCCAGGCCCTCGGGGGGAGTGGCGCTTTCTTT.

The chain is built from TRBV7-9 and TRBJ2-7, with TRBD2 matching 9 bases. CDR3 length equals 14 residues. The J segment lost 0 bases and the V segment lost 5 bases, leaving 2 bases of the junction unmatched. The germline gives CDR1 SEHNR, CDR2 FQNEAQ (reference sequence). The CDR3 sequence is CASSRLADSYEQYF. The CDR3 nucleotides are TGTGCCAGCAGCCGACTAGCGGACTCCTACGAGCAGTACTTC.

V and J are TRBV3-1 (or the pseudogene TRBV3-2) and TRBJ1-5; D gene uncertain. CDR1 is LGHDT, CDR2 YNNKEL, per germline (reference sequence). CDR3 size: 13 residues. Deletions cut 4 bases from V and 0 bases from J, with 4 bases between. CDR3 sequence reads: CASSLYSNQPQHF. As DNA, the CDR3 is TGTGCCAGCAGCCTTTATAGCAATCAGCCCCAGCATTTT.

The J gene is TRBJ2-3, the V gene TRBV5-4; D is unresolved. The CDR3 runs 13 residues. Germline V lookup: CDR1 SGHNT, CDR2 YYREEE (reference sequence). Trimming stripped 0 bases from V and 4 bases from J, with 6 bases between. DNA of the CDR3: TGTGCCAGCAGCTTGGGTCAGGCAGATACGCAGTATTTT. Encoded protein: CASSLGQADTQYF.

The CDR3 here is CASSLLPQGIATEAFF. CDR3 DNA sequence: TGTGCCAGCAGCCTACTACCACAGGGGATCGCCACTGAAGCTTTCTTT. The V and J genes are TRBV7-9 and TRBJ1-1, with TRBD1 identical over 7 bases. J gave up 4 bases and V 5 bases, and 13 bases lay outside the gene matches. The CDR3 loop spans 16 amino acids. The germline V gene has CDR1 SEHNR and CDR2 FQNEAQ (reference sequence).

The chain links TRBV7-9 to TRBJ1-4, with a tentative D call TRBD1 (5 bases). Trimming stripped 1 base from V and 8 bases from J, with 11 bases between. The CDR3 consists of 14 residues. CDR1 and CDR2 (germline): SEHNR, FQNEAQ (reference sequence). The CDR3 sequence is CASSLVGVGEKLFF. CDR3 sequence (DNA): TGTGCCAGCAGCTTAGTAGGGGTTGGCGAAAAACTGTTTTTT. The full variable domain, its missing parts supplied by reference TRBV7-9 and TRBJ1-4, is DTGVSQNPRHKITKRGQNVTFRCDPISEHNRLYWYRQTLGQGPEFLTYFQNEAQLEKSRLLSDRFSAERPKGSFSTLEIQRTEQGDSAMYLCASSLVGVGEKLFFGSGTQLSVL.

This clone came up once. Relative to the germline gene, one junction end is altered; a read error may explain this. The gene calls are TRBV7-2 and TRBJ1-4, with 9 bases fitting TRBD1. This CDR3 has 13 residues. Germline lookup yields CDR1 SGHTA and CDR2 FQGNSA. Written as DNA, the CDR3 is TGTGCCAGCAGCTTAGTGTCTCACAGGGGGCTCTATTTT. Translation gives CASSLVSHRGLYF.

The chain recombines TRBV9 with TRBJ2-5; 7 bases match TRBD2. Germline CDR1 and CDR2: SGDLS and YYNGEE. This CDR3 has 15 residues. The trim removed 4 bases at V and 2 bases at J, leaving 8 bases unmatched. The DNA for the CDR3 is TGTGCCAGCAGCCGAAGGGGAGGGGTTCAAGAGACCCAGTACTTC. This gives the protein CASSRRGGVQETQYF.

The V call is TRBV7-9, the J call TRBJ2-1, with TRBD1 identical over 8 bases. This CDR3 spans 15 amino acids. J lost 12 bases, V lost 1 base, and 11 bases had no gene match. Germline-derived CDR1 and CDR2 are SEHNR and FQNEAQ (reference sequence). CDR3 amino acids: CASSLGRGQGLRQFF. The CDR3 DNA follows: TGTGCCAGCAGCTTAGGGAGAGGACAGGGCCTTAGGCAGTTCTTC. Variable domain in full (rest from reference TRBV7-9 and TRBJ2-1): DTGVSQNPRHKITKRGQNVTFRCDPISEHNRLYWYRQTLGQGPEFLTYFQNEAQLEKSRLLSDRFSAERPKGSFSTLEIQRTEQGDSAMYLCASSLGRGQGLRQFFGPGTRLTVL.

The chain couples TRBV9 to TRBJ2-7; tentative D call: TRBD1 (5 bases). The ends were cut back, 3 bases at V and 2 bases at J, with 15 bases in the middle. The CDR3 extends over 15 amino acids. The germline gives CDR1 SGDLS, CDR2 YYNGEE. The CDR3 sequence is CASSEGVVGAYEQYF. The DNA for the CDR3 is TGTGCCAGCAGCGAGGGCGTGGTAGGGGCCTACGAGCAGTACTTC.

This chain's CDR3 is CASSPGQGGTMNTEAFF. The DNA for the CDR3 is TGCGCCAGCAGCCCCGGACAGGGGGGGACTATGAACACTGAAGCTTTCTTT. The V gene is TRBV5-1, the J gene TRBJ1-1, with 10 bases that match TRBD1. The CDR3 length is 17 residues. Trimming at V came to 4 bases and at J to 0 bases, leaving 9 bases not matched to a gene. Germline lookup yields CDR1 SGHRS and CDR2 YFSETQ.

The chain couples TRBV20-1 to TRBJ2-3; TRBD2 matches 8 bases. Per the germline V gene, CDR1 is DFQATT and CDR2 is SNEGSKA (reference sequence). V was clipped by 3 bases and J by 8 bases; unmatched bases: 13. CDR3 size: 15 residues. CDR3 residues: CSASFPAGVPGTQYF. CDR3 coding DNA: TGCAGTGCTAGTTTTCCAGCGGGGGTCCCCGGTACGCAGTATTTT.

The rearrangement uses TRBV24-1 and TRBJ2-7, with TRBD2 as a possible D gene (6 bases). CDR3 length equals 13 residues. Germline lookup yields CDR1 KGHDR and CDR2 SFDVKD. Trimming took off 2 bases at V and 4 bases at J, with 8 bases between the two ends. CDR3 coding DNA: TGTGCCACCAGTGATTCGACTAGGTACGAGCAGTACTTC. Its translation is CATSDSTRYEQYF.

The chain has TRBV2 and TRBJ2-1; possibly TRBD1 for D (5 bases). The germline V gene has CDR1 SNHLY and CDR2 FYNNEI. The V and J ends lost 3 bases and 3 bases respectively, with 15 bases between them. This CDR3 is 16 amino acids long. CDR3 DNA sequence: TGTGCCAGCAGTGAGGGGCCAGGGTTGGGCTACAATGAGCAGTTCTTC. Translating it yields CASSEGPGLGYNEQFF.

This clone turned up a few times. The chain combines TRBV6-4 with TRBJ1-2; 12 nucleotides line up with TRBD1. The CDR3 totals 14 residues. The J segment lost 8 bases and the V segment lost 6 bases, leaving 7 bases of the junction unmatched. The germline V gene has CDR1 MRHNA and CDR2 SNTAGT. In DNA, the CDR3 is TGTGCCAGCAGACGGGACAGGGGGCGATGCGGCTACACCTTC. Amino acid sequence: CASRRDRGRCGYTF.

In DNA, the CDR3 is TGTGCCAGTAGCATTCCAGACTCTGGGGCCAACGTCCTGACTTTC. Translation gives CASSIPDSGANVLTF. The chain joins TRBV19 to TRBJ2-6; D remains ambiguous. Germline V gene data show CDR1 as LNHDA and CDR2 as SQIVND (reference sequence). The CDR3 extends over 15 amino acids. Trimming removed 6 bases from V and 0 bases from J, with 9 bases in between.

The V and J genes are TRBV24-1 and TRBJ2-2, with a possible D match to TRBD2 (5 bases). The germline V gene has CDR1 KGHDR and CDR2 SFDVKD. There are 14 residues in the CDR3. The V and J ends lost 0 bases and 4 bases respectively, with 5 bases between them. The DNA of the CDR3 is TGTGCCACCAGTGATTTGGGAGGCACCGGGGAGCTGTTTTTT. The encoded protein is CATSDLGGTGELFF.